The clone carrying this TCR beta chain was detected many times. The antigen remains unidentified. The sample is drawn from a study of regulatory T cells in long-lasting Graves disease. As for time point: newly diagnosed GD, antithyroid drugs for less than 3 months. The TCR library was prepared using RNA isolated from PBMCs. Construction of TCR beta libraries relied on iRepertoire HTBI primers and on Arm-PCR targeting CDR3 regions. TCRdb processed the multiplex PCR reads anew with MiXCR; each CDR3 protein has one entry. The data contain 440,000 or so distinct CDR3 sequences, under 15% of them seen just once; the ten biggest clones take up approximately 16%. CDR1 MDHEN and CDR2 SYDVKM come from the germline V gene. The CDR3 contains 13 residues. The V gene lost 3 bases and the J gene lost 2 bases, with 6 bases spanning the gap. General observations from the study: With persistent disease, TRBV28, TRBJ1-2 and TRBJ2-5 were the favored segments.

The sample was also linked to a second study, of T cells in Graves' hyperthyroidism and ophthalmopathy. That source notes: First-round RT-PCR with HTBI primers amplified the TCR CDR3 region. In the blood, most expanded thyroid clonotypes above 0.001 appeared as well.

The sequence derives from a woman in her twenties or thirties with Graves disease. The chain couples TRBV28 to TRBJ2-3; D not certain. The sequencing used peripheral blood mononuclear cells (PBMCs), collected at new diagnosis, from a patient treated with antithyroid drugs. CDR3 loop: CASSFRNTDTQYF. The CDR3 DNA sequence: TGTGCCAGCAGTTTTAGGAACACAGATACGCAGTATTTT.